This T cell receptor (beta chain) was captured by sequencing in a study of CXCR3-negative and CXCR3-positive naive CD8 T cells (dated by TCRdb to the late 2010s). A note on the overall study: In total, 110 million to 150 million TRB reads were obtained, corresponding to roughly 1.5 +/- 0.3 million reads per library. Diversity and physicochemical repertoire analyses covered eleven to twelve donors pooled from two independent experiments. For the TRBV-TRBJ cluster analysis, the naive subsets came from 5 donors, while the memory cells came from 3 donors. The research as a whole found: CXCR3 expression partially decreased after cryopreservation, so most assays used freshly isolated PBMCs. Within the same donor, TRBV-TRBJ usage looked similar between naive CXCR3-negative and CXCR3-positive cells, but memory cells had distinct patterns. Comparably high repertoire diversity was found in both naive subsets, whereas much lower repertoire diversity was found in memory CD8+ T cells. Because surface CD5, which is linked to self-reactivity in mice, was comparable between the naive subsets, TCR interaction strength was also inferred from the physicochemical properties of TRB CDR3s. TRB CDR3s from CXCR3-positive naive cells showed higher hydrophobicity (lower Kidera factor 4), lower energy, and higher strength and volume indices than CXCR3-negative naive cells.

The CDR3, cysteine through phenylalanine, is 17 amino acids long. No DNA is listed. This clonotype is medium-sized (0.01 to 0.1%) as judged by frequency; no count is noted. It lacks a known antigen. The data were produced on a NextSeq 550. The Human TCR Profiling Kit (MiLaboratory) was used to prepare UMI-labeled 5' RACE TRB cDNA libraries. The full amount of extracted RNA was used for cDNA synthesis, and the full amount of resulting cDNA was used for PCR amplification. Libraries were prepared in parallel with an identical number of PCR cycles. Per the source publication's procedure: MIGEC and MiXCR extracted about 53,000 +/- 10,000 unique UMI-labeled TRB cDNA molecules per library, requiring at least two reads per UMI. On average, approximately 40,000 +/- 10,000 functional in-frame TRB CDR3 nucleotide clonotypes lacking stop codons were found per library. After downsampling to 5000 UMI-labeled TRB molecules per sample, diversity metrics such as normalized Shannon-Wiener and Chao1 were calculated in VDJtools. For the central five CDR3 residues, VDJtools calculated physicochemical properties weighted by clonotype size, namely interaction energy, strength, volume and Kidera factor 4. After reprocessing by TCRdb, each CDR3 protein sequence is one entry, and no DNA is given. The V and J calls and clone size are TCRdb's, not the authors'. The table held for this sample gives roughly 6,400 distinct CDR3 sequences. The ten largest make up roughly 1.5% of the sample.

Each CD8+ T cell subset was flow-sorted in triplicate, with fewer than 350,000 cells per subset placed directly into RLT lysis buffer. To keep memory contaminants out, a stringent definition of naive CD8+ T cells was applied: CD45RO-CCR7+CD27+CD95-. Peripheral blood mononuclear cells were isolated from buffy coats by standard density gradient centrifugation. Naive CXCR3-negative and CXCR3-positive CD8+ T cells were flow-sorted on a FACSAria III. Total RNA was extracted from sorted cells with an RNeasy Mini Kit. The specimen was naive CXCR3- CD8+ T cells from blood. The sample's cell subset or site, from its label and the paper: CD45RO-CCR7+CD27+CD95- naive CD8+ T cells lacking CXCR3 (TNR3-). The sequence derives from a human donor in good health. Some clones in this sample may be carry-over from other donors' samples. The chain uses TRBV12-3 or TRBV12-4 and TRBJ2-4; without DNA, the TCRdb call of TRBD2 cannot be checked. CDR3 protein: CASSLVPSGGGKNIQYF.